These 16 T cell receptor beta chains were all obtained from the same sample, sequenced in a study of shared clonotypes between healthy human individuals. TCRdb keeps only in-frame clones here, not all; method: immunoSEQ multiplex PCR. This table holds 520,000 or so clones, 79% found once. The specimen sequenced was PBMCs. The receptors were sampled from a woman in her thirties or forties in good health. Some clones in this sample may be carry-over from other donors' samples.

This clone was recorded once. The chain combines TRBV9 with TRBJ2-1; TRBD2 is a possible D gene (6 bases). V lost 3 bases, J lost 3 bases, and 13 bases lay in between. The CDR3 contains 15 residues. Germline CDR1 SGDLS, CDR2 YYNGEE. The CDR3 DNA is TGTGCCAGCAGCGAGATTAGCGGAAACTACAATGAGCAGTTCTTC. This encodes CASSEISGNYNEQFF. The complete variable domain, with remaining parts taken from reference TRBV9 and TRBJ2-1, reads DSGVTQTPKHLITATGQRVTLRCSPRSGDLSVYWYQQSLDQGLQFLIQYYNGEERAKGNILERFSAQQFPDLHSELNLSSLELGDSALYFCASSEISGNYNEQFFGPGTRLTVL.

As regards this clone: This sample also contains other DNA sequences that code for the same CDR3. This rearrangement joins TRBV7-9 to TRBJ2-5; TRBD2 aligns across 11 bases. V gave up 1 base and J gave up 1 base; unmatched junction bases: 2. Germline V CDR1 and CDR2: SEHNR, FQNEAQ (reference sequence). This CDR3 contains 16 residues. Here the CDR3 reads CASSLGLAGGQETQYF. The CDR3, as DNA: TGTGCCAGCAGCTTAGGGCTAGCGGGAGGCCAAGAGACCCAGTACTTC.

The chain couples TRBV6-4 to TRBJ2-3; D uncertain. Germline lookup yields CDR1 MRHNA and CDR2 SNTAGT. This CDR3 region has 15 residues. V lost 0 bases, J lost 0 bases, and 7 bases lay in between. CDR3 sequence: CASSDSGSSTDTQYF. In DNA, the CDR3 is TGTGCCAGCAGTGACTCAGGCTCTAGCACAGATACGCAGTATTTT.

V is TRBV5-5 and J is TRBJ1-5; D is perhaps TRBD1 (6 bases). Germline CDR1 SGHKS, CDR2 YYEKEE (reference sequence). Trimming stripped 1 base from V and 0 bases from J, with 11 bases between. The CDR3 is 16 amino acids. CDR3 sequence: CASSLFPGDSNQPQHF. The CDR3 DNA sequence: TGTGCCAGCAGCTTGTTTCCAGGGGATAGCAATCAGCCCCAGCATTTT.

J is TRBJ2-7 and V is TRBV28, with D perhaps matching TRBD2 (6 bases). V shed 5 bases and J shed 5 bases, with 22 bases lying between them. Germline V gene data show CDR1 as MDHEN and CDR2 as SYDVKM. This CDR3 is built from 16 residues. Written as DNA, the CDR3 is TGTGCCAGCAGTCGGAGGGTTGGGGGAGTAATAAACGAGCAGTACTTC. Translating it yields CASSRRVGGVINEQYF. Using reference TRBV28 and TRBJ2-7 for the parts outside the CDR3, the full variable domain is DVKVTQSSRYLVKRTGEKVFLECVQDMDHENMFWYRQDPGLGLRLIYFSYDVKMKEKGDIPEGYSVSREKKERFSLILESASTNQTSMYLCASSRRVGGVINEQYFGPGTRLTVT.

This clone occurred once. The chain uses TRBV7-9 and TRBJ2-1; D may match TRBD1 or TRBD2 (5 bases each). The length of the CDR3 is 13 residues. Germline V gene sequence: CDR1 SEHNR, CDR2 FQNEAQ (reference sequence). The V end lost 5 bases, the J end lost 9 bases, and 14 bases lay between the germline ends. CDR3 loop: CASSLEGTVEQFF. The CDR3 region has the DNA TGTGCCAGCAGCCTAGAAGGGACCGTTGAGCAGTTCTTC. The complete variable domain, with remaining parts taken from reference TRBV7-9 and TRBJ2-1, reads DTGVSQNPRHKITKRGQNVTFRCDPISEHNRLYWYRQTLGQGPEFLTYFQNEAQLEKSRLLSDRFSAERPKGSFSTLEIQRTEQGDSAMYLCASSLEGTVEQFFGPGTRLTVL.

The chain joins TRBV4-2 to TRBJ1-6; 9 nucleotides match TRBD1. Germline V CDR1 and CDR2: LGHNA, YNFKEQ. The V segment lost 0 bases and the J segment 7 bases; nucleotides outside the gene matches: 4. This CDR3 region has 16 residues. The CDR3 loop reads CASSQDPDRGNSPLHF. The CDR3 DNA is TGTGCCAGCAGCCAAGATCCGGACAGGGGCAATTCACCCCTCCACTTT.

The chain uses TRBV5-1 and TRBJ2-6; perhaps TRBD1 as D (5 bases). The CDR3 runs to 15 residues. CDR1 is SGHRS and CDR2 is YFSETQ in the germline V gene. Trimming cost V 4 bases and J 0 bases, with 8 bases left between them. This CDR3 is CASSPQGSGANVLTF. The CDR3, as DNA: TGCGCCAGCAGCCCCCAGGGCTCTGGGGCCAACGTCCTGACTTTC.

V usage is TRBV4-1 and J usage is TRBJ2-3; TRBD2 aligns across 8 bases. The CDR3 length is 15 residues. Germline V lookup: CDR1 MGHRA, CDR2 YSYEKL. V lost 4 bases to trimming and J lost 4 bases; unmatched junction nucleotides: 7. CDR3 bases: TGCGCCAGCAGCCGATTAGCGGGAACCTCAGATACGCAGTATTTT. The encoded protein is CASSRLAGTSDTQYF.

The chain uses TRBV7-8 and TRBJ1-5; D ambiguous. CDR1 SGHVS and CDR2 FQNEAQ come from the germline V gene. Deletions cut 3 bases from V and 4 bases from J, with 7 bases between. The CDR3 spans 13 residues. Written as DNA, the CDR3 is TGTGCCAGCAGCTTCGGGCGGAATCAGCCCCAGCATTTT. Protein: CASSFGRNQPQHF. The full variable domain, rest sourced from reference TRBV7-8 and TRBJ1-5, is GAGVSQSPRYKVAKRGQDVALRCDPISGHVSLFWYQQALGQGPEFLTYFQNEAQLDKSGLPSDRFFAERPEGSVSTLKIQRTQQEDSAVYLCASSFGRNQPQHFGDGTRLSIL.

This clone was observed many times. The chain uses TRBV6-1 and TRBJ1-3; 7 bases line up with TRBD1. V lost 4 bases, J lost 0 bases, and 6 bases stayed unmatched. The germline V gene encodes CDR1 MNHNS and CDR2 SASEGT. The CDR3 contains 16 residues. Written as DNA, the CDR3 is TGTGCCAGCAGTGCTATCGGGACAGCCTCTGGAAACACCATATATTTT. Amino acids: CASSAIGTASGNTIYF.

This clone has ten or more counts. V usage is TRBV10-3 and J usage is TRBJ1-2, with D possibly TRBD1 on 6 matching bases. The CDR3 is 14 amino acids. Trimming pared 0 bases from V and 7 bases from J, leaving 12 bases between. Germline CDR1 and CDR2: ENHRY and SYGVKD. CDR3 amino acids: CAISESNRASGYTF. The CDR3 coding sequence is TGTGCCATCAGTGAGTCGAACAGGGCAAGTGGCTACACCTTC.

The chain combines TRBV19 with TRBJ2-1; the D gene is possibly TRBD2 (5 bases). V was cut by 5 bases and J by 4 bases, with 9 bases left in between. Per germline, CDR1 LNHDA and CDR2 SQIVND (reference sequence). CDR3 length: 13 amino acids. CDR3 amino acids: CASSPGYYNEQFF. CDR3 in DNA: TGTGCCAGTAGTCCGGGGTATTACAATGAGCAGTTCTTC.

This clone has just a few counts. Other DNA variants within this sample encode the same CDR3. This chain connects TRBV30 to TRBJ2-1; D gene unclear. The length of the CDR3 is 13 residues. Germline CDR1 reads GTSNPN; CDR2 reads SVGIG (reference sequence). Trimming stripped 3 bases from V and 1 base from J, with 7 bases between. The CDR3, as DNA: TGTGCCTGGAGCGGTTTGTCCTACAATGAGCAGTTCTTC. It is translated as CAWSGLSYNEQFF. The variable domain in full, with the rest retrieved from reference TRBV30 and TRBJ2-1, is SQTIHQWPATLVQPVGSPLSLECTVEGTSNPNLYWYRQAAGRGLQLLFYSVGIGQISSEVPQNLSASRPQDRQFILSSKKLLLSDSGFYLCAWSGLSYNEQFFGPGTRLTVL.

The chain employs TRBV6-1 and TRBJ1-1, with D possibly TRBD1 on 6 matching bases. Germline V gene data show CDR1 as MNHNS and CDR2 as SASEGT. CDR3 length: 15 amino acids. Deletions cut 5 bases from V and 3 bases from J, with 16 bases between. The CDR3 protein is CASSPLAGVYTEAFF. The CDR3 DNA sequence: TGTGCCAGCAGTCCCTTGGCAGGGGTCTACACTGAAGCTTTCTTT.

The chain couples TRBV7-9 to TRBJ1-1; D possibly corresponds to TRBD1 (5 bases). This CDR3 has 13 residues. Germline values: CDR1 SEHNR, CDR2 FQNEAQ (reference sequence). V lost 4 bases, J lost 0 bases, and 6 bases lay in between. The CDR3 sequence: CASSWTMNTEAFF. The CDR3 nucleotides are TGTGCCAGCAGCTGGACAATGAACACTGAAGCTTTCTTT.